Listed here are 3 T cell receptor beta chains from one sample, sequenced in a study of cytomegalovirus exposure and HLA in healthy donors. A multiplex PCR was run with 60 Vbeta primers and 13 Jbeta primers. TCRdb's copy holds only in-frame clones and misses some; the assay was immunoSEQ multiplex PCR. The data show 150,000 to 200,000 clones, about 80% seen once. What was sequenced was PBMCs. The receptors come from a man younger than 35 in good health and CMV-seropositive.

This clone was seen more than once but under ten times. This chain links TRBV28 with TRBJ2-2; 8 nucleotides align to TRBD1. V gave up 8 bases and J gave up 1 base; unmatched junction bases: 12. The CDR3 extends over 17 amino acids. Germline V gives CDR1 MDHEN, CDR2 SYDVKM. CDR3 in amino acids: CASAPGGLGENTGELFF. CDR3 in DNA: TGTGCCAGCGCACCAGGGGGCTTGGGCGAGAACACCGGGGAGCTGTTTTTT.

This chain links TRBV5-6 with TRBJ1-1; no firm D call. Looked up from germline, CDR1 is SGHDT and CDR2 is YYEEEE. There are 16 residues in the CDR3. V was cut by 0 bases and J by 1 base, with 13 bases left in between. The DNA of the CDR3 is TGTGCCAGCAGCTTGGATTTGGTCAGAGGGAACACTGAAGCTTTCTTT. This sequence encodes CASSLDLVRGNTEAFF.

Turning to this clone: This sample also contains other DNA sequences that code for the same CDR3. The CDR3 spells CASSSGSAYEQYF. The CDR3 region has the DNA TGTGCCAGCAGCTCAGGTAGTGCTTACGAGCAGTACTTC. The J gene is TRBJ2-7, the V gene TRBV5-4; D remains unclear. The CDR3 runs to 13 residues. Germline CDR1 SGHNT, CDR2 YYREEE (reference sequence). V dropped 3 bases and J dropped 4 bases, with 11 bases sitting between them.